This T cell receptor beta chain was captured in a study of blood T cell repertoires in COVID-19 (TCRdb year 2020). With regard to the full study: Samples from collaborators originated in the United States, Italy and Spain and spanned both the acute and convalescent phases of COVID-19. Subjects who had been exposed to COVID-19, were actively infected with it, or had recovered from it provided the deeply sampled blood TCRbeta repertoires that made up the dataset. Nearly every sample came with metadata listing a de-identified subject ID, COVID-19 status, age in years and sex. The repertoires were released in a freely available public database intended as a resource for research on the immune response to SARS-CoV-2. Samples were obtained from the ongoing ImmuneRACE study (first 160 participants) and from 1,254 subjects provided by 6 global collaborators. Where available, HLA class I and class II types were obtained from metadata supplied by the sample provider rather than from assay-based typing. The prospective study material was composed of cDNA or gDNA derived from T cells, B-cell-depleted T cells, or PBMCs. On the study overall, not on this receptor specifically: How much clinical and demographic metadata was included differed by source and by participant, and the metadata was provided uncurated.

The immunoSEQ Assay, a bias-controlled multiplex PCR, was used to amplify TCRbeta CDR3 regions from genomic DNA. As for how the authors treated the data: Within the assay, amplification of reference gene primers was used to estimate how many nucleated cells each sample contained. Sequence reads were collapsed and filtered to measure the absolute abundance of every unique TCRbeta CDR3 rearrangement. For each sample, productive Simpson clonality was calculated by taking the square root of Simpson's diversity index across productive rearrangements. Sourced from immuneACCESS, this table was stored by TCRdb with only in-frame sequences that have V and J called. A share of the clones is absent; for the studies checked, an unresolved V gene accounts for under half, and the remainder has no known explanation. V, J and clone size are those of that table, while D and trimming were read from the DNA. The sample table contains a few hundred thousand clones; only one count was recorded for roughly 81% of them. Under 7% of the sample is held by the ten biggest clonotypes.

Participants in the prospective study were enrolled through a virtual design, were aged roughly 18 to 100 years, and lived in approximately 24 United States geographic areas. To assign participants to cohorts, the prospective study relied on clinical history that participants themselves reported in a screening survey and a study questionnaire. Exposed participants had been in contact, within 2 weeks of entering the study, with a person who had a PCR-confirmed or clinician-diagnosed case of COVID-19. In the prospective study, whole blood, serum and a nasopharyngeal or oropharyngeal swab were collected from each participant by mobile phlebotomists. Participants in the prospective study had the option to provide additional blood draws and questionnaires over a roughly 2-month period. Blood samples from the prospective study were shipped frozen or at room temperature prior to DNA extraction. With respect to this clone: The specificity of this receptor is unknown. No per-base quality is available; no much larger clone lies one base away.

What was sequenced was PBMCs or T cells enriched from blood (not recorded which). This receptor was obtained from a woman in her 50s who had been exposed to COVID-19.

The base sequence is TGTGCCAGCGGACAGGGAAGCGGGACTGAAGCTTTCTTT. It specifies CASGQGSGTEAFF. Recombination linked TRBV14 to TRBJ1-1; 8 bases in the middle match TRBD1. CDR1 SGHDN and CDR2 FVKESK were looked up in the germline V gene. Trimming takes 8 bases off V and 5 bases off J; junction bases not matched to a gene: 7. There are 13 amino acids in the CDR3, from cysteine to phenylalanine inclusive. Of all the DNA, just the CDR3 is kept, 39 bases in frame from base 1.